This entry concerns a single T cell receptor beta chain. Its antigen is unidentified. A read error may explain this, as a much larger clone is one base away. These data come from a study of T cell repertoires in cytomegalovirus infection. The study, taken as a whole, reports: Dominant in the ex vivo response were TCR beta clonotypes restricted by HLA-C and specific for CMV.

TCRdb reanalysed the reads using MiXCR and keeps one entry per CDR3 protein. Among some 920,000 distinct CDR3 sequences listed, roughly 30% were seen once. Trimming removed 7 bases from V and 2 bases from J, with 6 bases in between. This CDR3 spans 11 amino acids. Germline lookup yields CDR1 SEHNR and CDR2 FQNEAQ (reference sequence). This clonotype originated in a human donor in good health (CMV status not recorded). Some clones in this sample may be carry-over from other donors' samples. Sequences were derived from cultured CD8+ T cells from PBMCs, sampled from culture after CMV antigen stimulation. The chain combines TRBV7-9 with TRBJ2-7, with D uncertain. CDR3 in amino acids: CASNSAYEQYF. In DNA, the CDR3 is TGTGCCAGCAACAGCGCCTACGAGCAGTACTTC. Full variable domain (missing parts from reference TRBV7-9 and TRBJ2-7): DTGVSQNPRHKITKRGQNVTFRCDPISEHNRLYWYRQTLGQGPEFLTYFQNEAQLEKSRLLSDRFSAERPKGSFSTLEIQRTEQGDSAMYLCASNSAYEQYFGPGTRLTVT.